The 27 T cell receptor beta chains presented below share a single source sample, sequenced in a study of T cell changes during pregnancy in multiple sclerosis. Clones were sequenced by immunoSEQ multiplex PCR, and TCRdb holds only the in-frame ones, with some missing. The sample has roughly 80,000 clones, 93% seen once. Sequencing was performed on peripheral blood, taken in the second trimester of pregnancy. Receptor source: a female donor with multiple sclerosis, enrolled in a pregnancy study.

This chain joins TRBV6-6 and TRBJ1-2; TRBD1 is a possible D gene (5 bases). V lost 4 bases and J 4 bases, leaving 7 bases between the germline ends. Germline values: CDR1 MNHNY, CDR2 SVGAGI (reference sequence). The CDR3 loop spans 12 amino acids. The CDR3 reads CASSSDSYGYTF. CDR3 in DNA: TGTGCCAGCAGTTCTGACAGCTATGGCTACACCTTC.

The V gene is TRBV9, the J gene TRBJ1-2; the match to TRBD1 covers 9 bases. The CDR3 consists of 15 residues. V dropped 3 bases and J dropped 2; count of bases not matched to a gene: 5. CDR1 SGDLS and CDR2 YYNGEE come from the germline V gene. The CDR3 region is CASSAVTGGNYGYTF. The CDR3, as DNA: TGTGCCAGCAGCGCGGTGACAGGGGGAAACTATGGCTACACCTTC.

The V call is TRBV7-9, the J call TRBJ1-4, with 7 positions matching TRBD1. Germline assignment: CDR1 SEHNR and CDR2 FQNEAQ (reference sequence). Trimming removed 4 bases from V and 8 bases from J; junction bases left unmatched: 10. This CDR3 spans 15 amino acids. CDR3 DNA: TGTGCCAGCAGCTCCCTGACAGGGTTTGAAGAAAAACTGTTTTTT. Its protein product is CASSSLTGFEEKLFF.

CDR3 sequence: CASSVTKGGDNPFYGYTF. In DNA form, the CDR3 reads TGTGCCAGCAGCGTAACAAAGGGTGGGGACAATCCTTTCTATGGCTACACCTTC. The chain joins TRBV9 to TRBJ1-2; perhaps TRBD1 as D (6 bases). CDR3 size: 18 residues. Germline CDR1 is SGDLS and CDR2 is YYNGEE. Trimming removed 1 base at V and 4 bases at J, with 23 bases between.

This chain connects TRBV6-5 to TRBJ2-5; a possible D gene is TRBD1 (6 bases). The CDR3 loop spans 15 amino acids. Trimming removed 4 bases at V and 1 base at J, with 13 bases between. CDR1 is MNHEY and CDR2 is SVGAGI in the germline V gene. The CDR3 spells CASSSLVGGQETQYF. Written as DNA, the CDR3 is TGTGCCAGCAGTTCCCTAGTAGGGGGCCAAGAGACCCAGTACTTC.

V is TRBV5-6 and J is TRBJ1-2, with D tentatively TRBD1 (6 bases). CDR3 length: 16 amino acids. CDR1 and CDR2 from the germline V gene are SGHDT and YYEEEE. Trimming took off 5 bases at V and 0 bases at J, with 17 bases between the two ends. This CDR3 is CASRMRTDQTNYGYTF. In nucleotides, the CDR3 is TGTGCCAGCAGAATGAGGACAGATCAGACTAACTATGGCTACACCTTC.

The chain has TRBV7-8 and TRBJ1-1, with TRBD1 as a possible D gene (5 bases). This CDR3 comprises 15 residues. Trimming stripped 5 bases from V and 1 base from J, with 14 bases between. Germline V gene data show CDR1 as SGHVS and CDR2 as FQNEAQ. CDR3 DNA: TGTGCCAGCAGCCTGCAGGGAGGCGAGAACACTGAAGCTTTCTTT. Amino acids: CASSLQGGENTEAFF.

The V gene is TRBV7-9, the J gene TRBJ2-3; maybe TRBD2 (6 bases). V was shortened by 1 base and J by 0 bases, with 8 bases between the two germline ends. CDR1 and CDR2 (germline): SEHNR, FQNEAQ (reference sequence). The CDR3 is 15 residues long. The CDR3 bases are TGTGCCAGCAGCTTAGACGGGAGCAGCACAGATACGCAGTATTTT. Protein: CASSLDGSSTDTQYF.

This chain links TRBV7-9 with TRBJ2-7; D remains unclear. Per germline, CDR1 SEHNR and CDR2 FQNEAQ (reference sequence). Trimming took 3 bases from V and 0 from J, leaving 12 bases between them. The CDR3 loop spans 15 amino acids. CDR3 sequence: CASSFNPGISYEQYF. The CDR3 coding sequence is TGTGCCAGCAGCTTTAATCCAGGTATCTCCTACGAGCAGTACTTC.

The V and J genes are TRBV15 and TRBJ1-1; D not certain. The CDR3 spans 14 residues. V lost 3 bases and J 1 base, leaving 9 bases between the germline ends. Per germline, CDR1 LNHNV and CDR2 YYDKDF (reference sequence). In nucleotides, the CDR3 is TGTGCCACCAGCAGTATGACACCGAACACTGAAGCTTTCTTT. As protein: CATSSMTPNTEAFF.

This chain uses TRBV28 with TRBJ2-2; D possibly corresponds to TRBD1 (6 bases). This CDR3 has 19 amino acids. V lost 1 base and J lost 1, with 19 bases in between. Germline assignment: CDR1 MDHEN and CDR2 SYDVKM. The CDR3 is CASSLSFPGQGQNTGELFF. The CDR3 DNA reads as TGTGCCAGCAGTTTATCATTCCCCGGGCAGGGGCAGAACACCGGGGAGCTGTTTTTT.

V gene TRBV2 combines with J gene TRBJ1-5; tentative D call: TRBD1 (5 bases). The CDR3 is 13 amino acids. The germline V and J ends were trimmed by 7 bases and 7 bases, with 14 bases remaining between them. Germline V gives CDR1 SNHLY, CDR2 FYNNEI. CDR3 in DNA: TGTGCCAGCACCAGGGAGGGTTTACAGCCCCAGCATTTT. It codes for CASTREGLQPQHF.

The V gene is TRBV5-4, the J gene TRBJ1-1; D is uncertain. Trimming took off 6 bases at V and 0 bases at J, with 9 bases between the two ends. The CDR3 has 13 amino acids. Germline V gives CDR1 SGHNT, CDR2 YYREEE (reference sequence). The CDR3 is CASTRGVNTEAFF. The CDR3 DNA is TGTGCCAGCACCCGGGGAGTGAACACTGAAGCTTTCTTT.

This chain uses TRBV29-1 with TRBJ2-5, with TRBD1 identical over 10 bases. CDR3 length equals 14 residues. V lost 8 bases, J lost 1 base, and 7 bases stayed unmatched. CDR1 SQVTM and CDR2 ANQGSEA come from the germline V gene. The CDR3 region has the DNA TGCAGCCTTGGGACAGGGGCCCCCCAAGAGACCCAGTACTTC. This encodes CSLGTGAPQETQYF.

The chain employs TRBV28 and TRBJ1-6; D not certain. This CDR3 is 13 amino acids long. CDR1 is MDHEN, CDR2 SYDVKM, per germline. Trimming removed 2 bases from V and 6 bases from J, with 5 bases in between. The chain's CDR3 is CASSLTSNSPLHF. The CDR3 nucleotides are TGTGCCAGCAGTTTAACAAGTAATTCACCCCTCCACTTT.

The chain carries TRBV9 and TRBJ2-7; TRBD2 might be the D (5 bases). V lost 3 bases and J 5 bases, leaving 15 bases between the germline ends. Germline CDR1 and CDR2: SGDLS and YYNGEE. The CDR3 loop spans 14 amino acids. In DNA, the CDR3 is TGTGCCAGCAGCGGGGGAGTATCGGTCCACGAGCAGTACTTC. Residues: CASSGGVSVHEQYF.

This clone was recorded only once. V gene TRBV28 combines with J gene TRBJ1-5, with a weak D call TRBD1 (6 bases). The V end lost 6 bases, the J end lost 7 bases, and 10 bases lay between the germline ends. CDR3 length equals 12 residues. Germline assignment: CDR1 MDHEN and CDR2 SYDVKM. This CDR3 reads CASRSGVQPQHF. CDR3 in DNA: TGTGCCAGCAGATCAGGGGTCCAGCCCCAGCATTTT.

There are a few counts of this clone. The chain couples TRBV7-2 to TRBJ1-6; TRBD1 aligns across 7 bases. V dropped 2 bases and J dropped 4; count of bases not matched to a gene: 5. CDR3 length: 16 residues. Germline CDR1 reads SGHTA; CDR2 reads FQGNSA. The CDR3 nucleotides are TGTGCCAGCAGCTTATTTGGGACAGTTTATAATTCACCCCTCCACTTT. Its translation is CASSLFGTVYNSPLHF.

The V call is TRBV11-2, the J call TRBJ2-7; D perhaps matches TRBD1 (5 bases). The CDR3 runs 16 residues. V lost 4 bases and J lost 0, with 16 bases in between. CDR1 SGHAT and CDR2 FQNNGV come from the germline V gene. Here the CDR3 reads CASSSFFNRLSYEQYF. DNA for the CDR3: TGTGCCAGCAGCTCTTTCTTTAACAGGCTCTCCTACGAGCAGTACTTC.

The V gene is TRBV7-2, the J gene TRBJ2-7; 7 bases match TRBD2. With V trimmed by 2 bases and J by 0 bases, 4 bases remained unmatched. This CDR3 is built from 15 residues. Germline CDR1 is SGHTA and CDR2 is FQGNSA. For the CDR3, the DNA is TGTGCCAGCAGCTTAACCTGGGGGGGCTCCTACGAGCAGTACTTC. Encoded protein: CASSLTWGGSYEQYF.

The chain links TRBV18 to TRBJ2-5, with TRBD2 matching over 8 bases. Germline CDR1 reads KGHSH; CDR2 reads LQKENI. The CDR3 sequence is 15 residues long. V shed 2 bases and J 4 bases; nucleotides not matched to a gene: 6. CDR3 in DNA: TGTGCCAGCTCACCAAATGCGGGGGGACTAGAGACCCAGTACTTC. The encoded protein is CASSPNAGGLETQYF.

This sequence joins TRBV15 and TRBJ2-5, with TRBD1 as a possible D gene (6 bases). The length of the CDR3 is 14 residues. V was pared by 0 bases and J by 5 bases, with 10 bases between. The germline gives CDR1 LNHNV, CDR2 YYDKDF (reference sequence). The CDR3 reads CATSRDGDRETQYF. CDR3 DNA: TGTGCCACCAGCAGAGATGGAGACAGGGAGACCCAGTACTTC. Looking up the rest from reference TRBV15 and TRBJ2-5 gives the full variable domain: DAMVIQNPRYQVTQFGKPVTLSCSQTLNHNVMYWYQQKSSQAPKLLFHYYDKDFNNEADTPDNFQSRRPNTSFCFLDIRSPGLGDTAMYLCATSRDGDRETQYFGPGTRLLVL.

V is TRBV2 and J is TRBJ2-5; no firm D call. The germline V and J ends were trimmed by 8 bases and 5 bases, with 3 bases remaining between them. CDR1 and CDR2 (germline): SNHLY, FYNNEI. The CDR3 runs 9 residues. CDR3 in DNA: TGTGCCAGCGGCGAGACCCAGTACTTC. Its translation is CASGETQYF.

The gene calls are TRBV30 and TRBJ2-7, with TRBD2 identical over 7 bases. The germline V gene encodes CDR1 GTSNPN and CDR2 SVGIG (reference sequence). V gave up 0 bases and J gave up 9 bases; unmatched junction bases: 17. The length of the CDR3 is 16 residues. CDR3 in DNA: TGTGCCTGGAGTGTACCTGCTAGCGGACCTGGACGTGGGCAGTACTTC. This sequence encodes CAWSVPASGPGRGQYF.

As to this clone: The same CDR3 also results from other DNA sequences found in this sample. This chain uses TRBV9 with TRBJ2-7; 8 nucleotides line up with TRBD1. CDR3 length equals 12 residues. Unmatched junction bases numbered 0, after V lost 3 bases and J lost 4 bases. The germline gives CDR1 SGDLS, CDR2 YYNGEE. In DNA, the CDR3 is TGTGCCAGCAGCGGACAGGGGTACGAGCAGTACTTC. Residues: CASSGQGYEQYF.

The chain couples TRBV30 to TRBJ2-7, with 10 nucleotides matching TRBD1. Germline V lookup: CDR1 GTSNPN, CDR2 SVGIG (reference sequence). CDR3 size: 13 residues. V trimming: 5 bases; J trimming: 5 bases; junction bases outside the gene matches: 6. CDR3 sequence (DNA): TGTGCCTGGGGGGGACAGGGGTTCCACGAGCAGTACTTC. Its protein is CAWGGQGFHEQYF. Filled out from reference TRBV30 and TRBJ2-7, the complete variable domain reads SQTIHQWPATLVQPVGSPLSLECTVEGTSNPNLYWYRQAAGRGLQLLFYSVGIGQISSEVPQNLSASRPQDRQFILSSKKLLLSDSGFYLCAWGGQGFHEQYFGPGTRLTVT.

The V gene is TRBV27, the J gene TRBJ2-2; D unresolved. The CDR3 loop spans 14 amino acids. Germline assignment: CDR1 MNHEY and CDR2 SMNVEV (reference sequence). The ends were cut back, 6 bases at V and 0 bases at J, with 8 bases in the middle. CDR3 residues: CASSYSSNTGELFF. The CDR3 DNA reads as TGTGCCAGCAGCTACTCCTCGAACACCGGGGAGCTGTTTTTT.